Below, 11 T cell receptor beta chains from the same sample are listed, as sequenced in a study of T cell repertoires in cytomegalovirus infection. TCRdb independently ran MiXCR on the reads; one entry per CDR3 protein. This table holds 290,000 or so distinct CDR3 sequences, roughly a quarter found once. The sequenced material came from PBMCs. The origin of the receptors is a human donor in good health (CMV status not recorded). Some clones in this sample may be carry-over from other donors' samples.

This clonotype has only a few counts. The rearrangement uses TRBV29-1 and TRBJ2-3; TRBD2 matches at 7 bases. This CDR3 comprises 12 residues. Trimming at V came to 4 bases and at J to 4 bases, leaving 2 bases not matched to a gene. Germline CDR1 reads SQVTM; CDR2 reads ANQGSEA. The CDR3: CSVGGSADTQYF. CDR3 DNA: TGCAGCGTTGGCGGGAGCGCAGATACGCAGTATTTT.

In this sample, this clonotype turned up a few times. The chain joins TRBV28 to TRBJ2-5, with D uncertain. The CDR3 covers 13 residues. The V end lost 7 bases, the J end lost 5 bases, and 14 bases lay between the germline ends. Germline values: CDR1 MDHEN, CDR2 SYDVKM. The CDR3 protein is CASTIRRAETQYF. The DNA of the CDR3 is TGTGCCAGCACCATCCGAAGGGCGGAGACCCAGTACTTC.

This clonotype showed up just a few times. The chain uses TRBV29-1 and TRBJ1-2; 7 bases are shared with TRBD1. Looked up from germline, CDR1 is SQVTM and CDR2 is ANQGSEA. This CDR3 has 14 residues. The junction had 7 bases not matched to a gene; V was cut back by 5 bases and J by 1 base. CDR3 region: CSVPGTALNYGYTF. CDR3 sequence (DNA): TGCAGCGTTCCGGGGACAGCCCTTAACTATGGCTACACCTTC.

This clonotype was observed a few times. This rearrangement joins TRBV27 to TRBJ2-7; possible D gene TRBD2, 5 bases. Trimming stripped 7 bases from V and 1 base from J, with 8 bases between. CDR1 MNHEY and CDR2 SMNVEV come from the germline V gene (reference sequence). The CDR3 is 12 residues long. CDR3 loop: CASTGRSYEQYF. The DNA for the CDR3 is TGTGCCAGCACGGGGAGATCCTACGAGCAGTACTTC.

V and J are TRBV6-2 or TRBV6-3 and TRBJ1-5, with TRBD1 as a possible D gene (5 bases). Trimming took 8 bases from V and 0 from J, leaving 14 bases between them. CDR3 length: 15 amino acids. CDR1 and CDR2 (germline): MNHEY, SVGEGT. The CDR3 DNA follows: TGTGCCAGCTCCTGGGCAGGGATTAGCAATCAGCCCCAGCATTTT. It codes for CASSWAGISNQPQHF.

The V and J genes are TRBV6-6 and TRBJ2-3, with a possible D match to TRBD2 (6 bases). CDR3 length equals 17 residues. Trimming removed 2 bases at V and 5 bases at J, with 20 bases between. Germline assignment: CDR1 MNHNY and CDR2 SVGAGI (reference sequence). In DNA form, the CDR3 reads TGTGCCAGCAGTTACGAGGCCTGGGGGGAGGTGGAAGATACGCAGTATTTT. This encodes CASSYEAWGEVEDTQYF.

The J gene is TRBJ2-7, the V gene TRBV20-1, with 11 positions matching TRBD2. The CDR3 covers 12 residues. The J segment lost 4 bases and the V segment lost 5 bases, leaving 1 base of the junction unmatched. Germline CDR1 and CDR2: DFQATT and SNEGSKA (reference sequence). CDR3 nucleotides: TGCAGTGCTCTAGCGGGGGGATACGAGCAGTACTTC. It yields the protein CSALAGGYEQYF.

The chain recombines TRBV27 with TRBJ1-1; D gene ambiguous. Germline CDR1 MNHEY, CDR2 SMNVEV (reference sequence). This CDR3 has 14 residues. Trimming pared 3 bases from V and 7 bases from J, leaving 15 bases between. CDR3 nucleotides: TGTGCCAGCAGTTTCGTCCGATACGACGGTGAAGCTTTCTTT. It codes for CASSFVRYDGEAFF.

The chain links TRBV29-1 to TRBJ1-1; weak D call: TRBD1 (6 bases). Trimming stripped 5 bases from V and 5 bases from J, with 15 bases between. This CDR3 has 13 amino acids. The V gene's germline CDR1 is SQVTM and CDR2 ANQGSEA. CDR3 in amino acids: CSVSQGVETEAFF. DNA of the CDR3: TGCAGCGTTTCACAGGGCGTTGAAACTGAAGCTTTCTTT.

This chain connects TRBV7-2 to TRBJ2-7, with D perhaps matching TRBD2 (7 bases). The germline V gene encodes CDR1 SGHTA and CDR2 FQGNSA. The V end lost 5 bases, the J end lost 4 bases, and 15 bases lay between the germline ends. The CDR3 totals 14 residues. As DNA, the CDR3 is TGTGCCAGCAGCCCTAACGGGGGGCAATACGAGCAGTACTTC. It is translated as CASSPNGGQYEQYF.

This clonotype occurred many times. CDR3 sequence (DNA): TGTGCCAGCAGCGCACAGGGGGCGGGTGGCTACACCTTC. Encoded protein: CASSAQGAGGYTF. This chain links TRBV7-2 with TRBJ1-2, with 9 bases fitting TRBD1. The ends lost 5 bases at V and 7 bases at J; junction bases unmatched: 5. Germline V gene sequence: CDR1 SGHTA, CDR2 FQGNSA. There are 13 residues in the CDR3.